This TCR beta chain was found in a study of CD8+ T cells in alopecia areata. Study at large: Treatment comprised oral tofacitinib, 5 to 10 mg twice daily, in treated patients.

Germline V lookup: CDR1 SGHDT, CDR2 YYEEEE. The germline V and J ends were trimmed by 4 bases and 1 base, with 11 bases remaining between them. CDR3 length: 15 residues. cDNA reverse transcribed from extracted RNA served as the sequencing template. The table came from immunoSEQ multiplex PCR; TCRdb's copy has only in-frame clones and leaves some out. The sample comprises approximately 180,000 clones, about 70% of which are singletons, and roughly 10% rests with the top ten. The gene calls are TRBV5-6 and TRBJ2-2; D is uncertain. The sequence came from a human donor with alopecia areata. The sample consisted of CD8+ T cells sorted from blood, taken at week 0. CDR3 sequence: CASSPLRQNTGELFF. The CDR3 DNA is TGTGCCAGCAGCCCCCTTAGACAGAACACCGGGGAGCTGTTTTTT.